The clone carrying this T cell receptor beta chain was seen a few times. Its antigen is not known. This entry belongs to a study of Graves' ophthalmopathy and Graves' hyperthyroidism. Whole-study findings and limits: A classifier, a 13-signature model, separated ophthalmopathy from stable hyperthyroidism with approximately 88% sensitivity and approximately 81% specificity.

Active ophthalmopathy (CAS at least 3, NOSPECS at least 4), lasting under 3 months. TCR beta CDR3 regions were amplified from RNA transcripts. In the first round, RT-PCR was carried out with HTBI primers, and a multiplex PCR formed the second round. Using its own MiXCR run on the multiplex PCR reads, TCRdb lists one record per CDR3 protein. Among about 240,000 distinct CDR3 sequences listed, around 50% were seen once. The CDR3 length is 13 residues. Between the trimmed V and J ends, which lost 2 bases and 3 bases, there was a span of 7 bases. CDR1 WSHSY and CDR2 SAAADI come from the germline V gene. This chain connects TRBV10-2 to TRBJ1-2; D call uncertain. Specimen: peripheral blood. The sequence was collected from an adult man with Graves' ophthalmopathy. In DNA form, the CDR3 reads TGCGCCAGCAGTGAGGGACGGGACTATGGCTACACCTTC. It codes for CASSEGRDYGYTF.